Listed below are T cell receptor beta chains from one sample, sequenced in a study of blood T cells in healthy people across ages. MiXCR was run by TCRdb on the 5' RACE reads, yielding one entry per CDR3 protein. The sample lists approximately 1,700,000 distinct CDR3 sequences; approximately 39% were seen once. The specimen was blood. These receptors originate from a human donor in good health. Each CDR3 is given with its conserved first and last residue. Each record gives: V gene, CDR3 protein.

>TRBV10-3
CAISEVRVGTGANVLTF
>TRBV9
CASSVGYGTGLQETQYF
>TRBV29-1
CSVEGTCNEQFF
>TRBV7-9
CASSLEGHPSRYTQYF
>TRBV5-1
CASSFPVGVTDTQYF
>TRBV29-1
CSVEEGGSEAFF
>TRBV20-1
CSARLLPYNEQFF
>TRBV4-1
CASSPFGQGPYSNQPQHF
>TRBV6-2/TRBV6-3
CASSYRPSGGSTYNEQFF
>TRBV12-3/TRBV12-4
CASSQQGTRGETQYF
>TRBV28
CASSSTGTLYEQYF
>TRBV12-3/TRBV12-4
CASSQAAIAYEQYF
>TRBV20-1
CSARKGLTQHF
>TRBV5-4
CASSLAGTSRDEQFF
>TRBV28
CASNPPSSPLHF
>TRBV6-5
CASRDSGQGYGYTF
>TRBV20-1
CSASFLETQYF
>TRBV11-3
CASSLDQGLAHNEQFF
>TRBV7-2
CANSLAQGGPNEQYF
>TRBV28
CASSTPTANYGYTF
>TRBV4-1
CASSQDRQDGTYGYTF
>TRBV29-1
CSVQMSSYNSPLHF
>TRBV7-2
CASSLEWGGYNEQFF
>TRBV20-1
CSAGDSSYNSPLHF
>TRBV20-1
CTSTGVSGANVLTF
>TRBV7-2
CASSHRTGSYEQYF
>TRBV7-2
CASSLGGWEGELPQYF
>TRBV12-3/TRBV12-4
CASSLRGQGAFGYTF
>TRBV2
CASSSGLNSGANVLTF
>TRBV20-1
CSARGLGDITDTQYF
>TRBV11-2
CASSLSQEYGETRYF
>TRBV28
CASTSLNGYTF
>TRBV7-2
CASSPRSTGNEQYF
>TRBV4-3
CASGQTGSRLTQYF
>TRBV29-1
CSVEDLWSDEQYF
>TRBV20-1
CSARRGEGDYNEQFF
>TRBV6-8
CASPRGNHSTYNEQFF
>TRBV12-3/TRBV12-4
CASTDGIHYGYTF
>TRBV28
CASSLGLRDTQYF
>TRBV7-6
CASSPSFAGDEQFF
>TRBV29-1
CSVDETQGTQYF
>TRBV11-2
CASSPHIHQETQYF
>TRBV7-9
CASSLTTQGGNTIYF
>TRBV12-3/TRBV12-4
CASSQGQAMVAFF
>TRBV12-3/TRBV12-4
CASSLVLSYHEQYF
>TRBV7-2
CASSALQGASTEAFF
>TRBV7-8
CASSSLSRSNEKLFF
>TRBV12-3/TRBV12-4
CASSFGLAASLQETQYF
>TRBV5-5
CASSRRAPGTGGFEETQYF
>TRBV20-1
CSAEDTLENYGYTF
>TRBV12-3/TRBV12-4
CASTSGTVNYGYTF
>TRBV5-5
CASSLHGDPYNEQFF
>TRBV24-1
CATSAGGGPTDYGYTF
>TRBV12-3/TRBV12-4
CASSRGLIQETQYF
>TRBV28
CASSTGPNNSPLHF